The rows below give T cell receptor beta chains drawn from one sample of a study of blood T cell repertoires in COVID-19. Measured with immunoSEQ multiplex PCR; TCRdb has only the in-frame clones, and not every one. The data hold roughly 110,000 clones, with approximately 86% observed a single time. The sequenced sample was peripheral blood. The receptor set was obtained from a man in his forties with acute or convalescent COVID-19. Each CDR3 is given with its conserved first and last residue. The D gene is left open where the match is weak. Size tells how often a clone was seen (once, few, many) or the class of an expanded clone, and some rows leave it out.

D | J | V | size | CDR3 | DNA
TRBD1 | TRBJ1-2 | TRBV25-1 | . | CASRPRGTGVYGYTF | TGTGCCAGCAGGCCGAGGGGGACAGGGGTATATGGCTACACCTTC
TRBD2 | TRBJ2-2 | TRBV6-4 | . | CASSVGSGRSGELFF | TGTGCCAGCAGTGTGGGTAGCGGGAGATCCGGGGAGCTGTTTTTT
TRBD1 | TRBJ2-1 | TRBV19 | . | CASSIGGQGAQNEQFF | TGTGCCAGTAGTATAGGAGGGCAGGGGGCGCAAAATGAGCAGTTCTTC
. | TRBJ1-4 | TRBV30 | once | CAWANREKLFF | TGTGCCTGGGCCAATCGGGAAAAACTGTTTTTT
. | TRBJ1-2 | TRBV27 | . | CASSLSQGLYGYTF | TGTGCCAGCAGTTTATCTCAGGGGCTCTATGGCTACACCTTC
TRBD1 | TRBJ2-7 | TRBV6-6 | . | CASSLQGAREQYF | TGTGCCAGCAGTTTACAGGGGGCGCGGGAGCAGTACTTC
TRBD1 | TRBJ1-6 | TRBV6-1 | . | CASSEDTGGRAPLHF | TGTGCCAGCAGTGAGGATACAGGGGGCAGGGCACCCCTCCACTTT
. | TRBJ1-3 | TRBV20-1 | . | CSASGGGNGNTIYF | TGCAGTGCCAGTGGGGGAGGTAATGGAAACACCATATATTTT
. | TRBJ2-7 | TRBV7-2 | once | CASSLIQTGEPYEQYF | TGTGCCAGCAGCTTAATCCAAACGGGGGAGCCCTACGAGCAGTACTTC
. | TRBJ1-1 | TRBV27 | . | CASSLPGNREYTEAFF | TGTGCCAGCAGTTTACCCGGGAACAGGGAGTACACTGAAGCTTTCTTT
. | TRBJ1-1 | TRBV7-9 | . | CASSLLQGDVAFF | TGTGCCAGCAGCTTACTACAGGGAGACGTAGCTTTCTTT
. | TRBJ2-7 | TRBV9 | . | CASSVERDPREQYF | TGTGCCAGCAGCGTAGAGCGAGACCCCCGGGAGCAGTACTTC
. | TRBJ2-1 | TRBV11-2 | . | CASSLVTAYNEQFF | TGTGCCAGCAGCTTAGTAACAGCCTACAATGAGCAGTTCTTC
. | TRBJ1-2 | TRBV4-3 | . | CASSQDARGDYGYTF | TGCGCCAGCAGCCAAGATGCCCGGGGGGACTATGGCTACACCTTC
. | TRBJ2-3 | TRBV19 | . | CASSAGGDTQYF | TGTGCCAGTAGTGCAGGGGGGGATACGCAGTATTTT
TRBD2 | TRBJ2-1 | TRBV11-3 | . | CASSLGLARTSSYNEQFF | TGTGCCAGCAGCTTAGGACTAGCGCGGACGAGCTCCTACAATGAGCAGTTCTTC
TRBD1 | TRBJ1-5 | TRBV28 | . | CASSRRGTGNQPQHF | TGTGCCAGCAGCCGCAGGGGGACAGGCAATCAGCCCCAGCATTTT
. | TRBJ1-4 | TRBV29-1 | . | CSVGTWGNEKLFF | TGCAGCGTTGGGACATGGGGAAATGAAAAACTGTTTTTT
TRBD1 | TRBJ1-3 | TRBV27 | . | CASSSTGGGNTIYF | TGTGCCAGCAGTTCCACAGGGGGAGGAAACACCATATATTTT
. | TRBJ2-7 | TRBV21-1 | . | CASSSGLAAGGLDEQYF | TGTGCCAGCAGCAGCGGTCTTGCGGCGGGAGGGTTGGACGAGCAGTACTTC
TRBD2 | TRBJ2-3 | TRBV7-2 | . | CASSLSGGVTDTQYF | TGTGCCAGCAGCCTAAGCGGGGGAGTTACAGATACGCAGTATTTT
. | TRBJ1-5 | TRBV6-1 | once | CASSEDSYQPQHF | TGTGCCAGCAGTGAGGACAGTTATCAGCCCCAGCATTTT
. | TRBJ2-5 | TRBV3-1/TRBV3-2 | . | CASSQGPQETQYF | TGTGCCAGCAGCCAAGGGCCCCAAGAGACCCAGTACTTC
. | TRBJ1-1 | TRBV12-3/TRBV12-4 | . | CASSPVVNTEAFF | TGTGCCAGCAGTCCAGTTGTGAACACTGAAGCTTTCTTT
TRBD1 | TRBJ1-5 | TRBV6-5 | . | CASSAGTGGRQPQHF | TGTGCCAGCAGCGCCGGGACAGGGGGTAGACAGCCCCAGCATTTT
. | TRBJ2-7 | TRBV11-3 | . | CASSQGPGAGEQYF | TGTGCCAGCAGCCAAGGACCGGGCGCAGGGGAGCAGTACTTC
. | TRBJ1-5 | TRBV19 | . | CASSPSGRARYQPQHF | TGTGCCAGTAGCCCTTCCGGCAGGGCACGATATCAGCCCCAGCATTTT
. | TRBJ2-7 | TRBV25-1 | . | CASSVARANEQYF | TGTGCCAGCAGTGTAGCGCGGGCAAACGAGCAGTACTTC
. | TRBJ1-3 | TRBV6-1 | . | CASSESPGGPGNTIYF | TGTGCCAGCAGTGAATCCCCCGGGGGTCCAGGAAACACCATATATTTT
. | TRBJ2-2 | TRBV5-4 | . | CASSLSLAKNTGELFF | TGTGCCAGCAGCTTGTCTCTAGCGAAGAACACCGGGGAGCTGTTTTTT
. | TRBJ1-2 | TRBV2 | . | CASRVGRADGYTF | TGTGCCAGCAGAGTGGGCAGGGCGGATGGCTACACCTTC
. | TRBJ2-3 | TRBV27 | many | CASSLSPADTQYF | TGTGCCAGCAGTCTGAGTCCTGCGGATACGCAGTATTTT
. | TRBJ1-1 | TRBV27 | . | CASSTAGVSEAFF | TGTGCCAGCAGTACCGCAGGGGTTTCTGAAGCTTTCTTT
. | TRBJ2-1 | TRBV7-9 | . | CASSILVTGHNEQFF | TGTGCCAGCAGCATACTAGTGACGGGCCACAATGAGCAGTTCTTC
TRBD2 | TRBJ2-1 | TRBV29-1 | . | CSVGSSAGVYEQFF | TGCAGCGTTGGGTCATCGGCGGGAGTGTATGAGCAGTTCTTC
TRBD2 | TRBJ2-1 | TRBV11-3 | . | CASSLRGGTNNEQFF | TGTGCCAGCAGCTTACGGGGGGGGACCAACAATGAGCAGTTCTTC
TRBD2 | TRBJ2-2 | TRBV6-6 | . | CASSRGGAGDTGELFF | TGTGCCAGCAGTAGGGGAGGGGCCGGGGACACCGGGGAGCTGTTTTTT
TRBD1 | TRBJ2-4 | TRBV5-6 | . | CASSYRQGRNIQYF | TGTGCCAGCAGCTACCGACAGGGACGGAACATTCAGTACTTC
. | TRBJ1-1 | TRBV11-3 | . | CASSLAHFLFRRNTEAFF | TGTGCCAGCAGCTTGGCACACTTTTTGTTCCGGAGGAACACTGAAGCTTTCTTT
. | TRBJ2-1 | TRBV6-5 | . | CASSYSSGGHNEQFF | TGTGCCAGCAGTTACTCGAGTGGTGGGCACAATGAGCAGTTCTTC
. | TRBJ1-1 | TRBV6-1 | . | CASSEDGIQAFF | TGTGCCAGCAGTGAAGACGGGATTCAAGCTTTCTTT
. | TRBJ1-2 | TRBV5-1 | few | CASSLQDSYGYTF | TGCGCCAGCAGCTTGCAGGATTCCTATGGCTACACCTTC
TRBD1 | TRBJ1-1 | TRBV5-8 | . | CASSRRDRREAFF | TGTGCCAGCAGTCGCCGGGACAGGAGAGAAGCTTTCTTT
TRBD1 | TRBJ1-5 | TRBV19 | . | CASSQDRGGNQPQHF | TGTGCCAGTAGTCAGGACAGGGGAGGTAATCAGCCCCAGCATTTT
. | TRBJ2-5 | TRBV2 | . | CASDITGYQETQYF | TGTGCCAGCGACATAACAGGTTATCAGGAGACCCAGTACTTC
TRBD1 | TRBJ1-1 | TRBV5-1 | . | CASSRDRLGENTEAFF | TGCGCCAGCAGCCGGGACAGGTTGGGGGAGAACACTGAAGCTTTCTTT
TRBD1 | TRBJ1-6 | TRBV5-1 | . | CASSGGQGKGSPLHF | TGCGCCAGCAGCGGGGGACAGGGGAAGGGTTCACCCCTCCACTTT
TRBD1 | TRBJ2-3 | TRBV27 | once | CASSSLGFGTGTTDTQYF | TGTGCCAGCAGCTCCCTGGGATTCGGGACAGGAACCACAGATACGCAGTATTTT
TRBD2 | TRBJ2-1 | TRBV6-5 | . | CASSSLLALSDEQFF | TGTGCCAGCAGTTCCTTACTAGCGCTCAGCGATGAGCAGTTCTTC
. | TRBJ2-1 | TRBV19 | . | CASSPPPASAYYNEQFF | TGTGCCAGTAGTCCACCGCCTGCCAGCGCCTACTACAATGAGCAGTTCTTC
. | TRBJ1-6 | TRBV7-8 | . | CASSAQGGMYNSPLHF | TGTGCCAGCAGCGCTCAAGGGGGAATGTATAATTCACCCCTCCACTTT
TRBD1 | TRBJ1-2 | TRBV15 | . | CATSRSGGEVYGYTF | TGTGCCACCAGCAGGTCAGGGGGCGAGGTCTATGGCTACACCTTC
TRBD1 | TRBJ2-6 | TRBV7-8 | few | CASSLGSYRGPGANVLTF | TGTGCCAGCAGCTTAGGCTCCTACAGGGGGCCGGGGGCCAACGTCCTGACTTTC
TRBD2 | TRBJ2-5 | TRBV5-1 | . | CASSLGLAGIFQETQYF | TGCGCCAGCAGCTTGGGACTAGCGGGGATATTCCAAGAGACCCAGTACTTC
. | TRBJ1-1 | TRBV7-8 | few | CASSFKNTEAFF | TGTGCCAGCAGCTTCAAGAACACTGAAGCTTTCTTT
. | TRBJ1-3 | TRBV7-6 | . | CASSLESGHLSGNTIYF | TGTGCCAGCAGCTTAGAGTCGGGACACCTCTCTGGAAACACCATATATTTT